This is a list of T cell receptor beta chains from one sample in a study of blood T cell repertoires in COVID-19. Using immunoSEQ multiplex PCR, the repertoire was profiled, and TCRdb retains in-frame clones only, with some absent. This sample has about 200,000 clones, with roughly nine tenths found just once. The sequenced sample consisted of peripheral blood. Receptors were obtained from a woman between 50 and 59 years old with acute or convalescent COVID-19. Each CDR3 is given without its conserved first and last residue. The order of the fields is clone size, V gene, J gene, CDR3 protein. Size values are once, few and many counts, or a class for expanded clones, and some rows have none.

-	TRBV24-1	TRBJ2-1	ATSAGTGINEQF
-	TRBV6-5	TRBJ1-1	ASSYSSRNTEAF
once	TRBV28	TRBJ1-6	ASNTGENAGRASAWNSPLH
-	TRBV6-5	TRBJ1-2	ASSYRTTRGGGYT
-	TRBV7-2	TRBJ1-2	ASNLDSNYGYT
-	TRBV5-1	TRBJ2-5	ASSQTGTEETQY
-	TRBV27	TRBJ1-6	ASSYGGAVSSPLH
-	TRBV18	TRBJ1-5	ASSPGQGTQPQH
-	TRBV5-1	TRBJ2-3	ASSRGLAGAFTDTQY
-	TRBV30	TRBJ1-2	AWSVKDRTLSGYT
-	TRBV7-2	TRBJ1-1	ASSLYTTGASEAF
-	TRBV5-1	TRBJ2-7	ASSLEASGGPYEQY
-	TRBV11-2	TRBJ2-2	ASSFPSVNTGELF
-	TRBV5-1	TRBJ2-1	ASSVYTSGIYNEQF
few	TRBV5-1	TRBJ1-6	ASSLVGDRGPLH
-	TRBV5-1	TRBJ1-2	ASSFSGGRDYGYT
-	TRBV5-4	TRBJ1-4	ASSYRQGTNEKLF
-	TRBV25-1	TRBJ2-2	ASSVGDGGIGELF
-	TRBV5-1	TRBJ2-5	ASSPGRGTLQETQY
-	TRBV10-3	TRBJ2-3	AIRPGGPTDTQY
-	TRBV4-1	TRBJ1-4	ASSQDYGTGFTEKLF
-	TRBV5-6	TRBJ2-3	ASSSGQRSVTDTQY
-	TRBV5-4	TRBJ1-6	ASSTGFNSPLH
-	TRBV5-1	TRBJ1-6	ASSFAGRDNSPLH
-	TRBV27	TRBJ1-2	ASSFTGRWSYGYT
-	TRBV7-9	TRBJ1-2	ASSQQGAPGYT
-	TRBV19	TRBJ1-5	ASSKTSDRGGQPQH
-	TRBV13	TRBJ2-1	ASSPGQKNNEQF
-	TRBV4-3	TRBJ2-1	ASSQTSARYNEQF
few	TRBV6-2/TRBV6-3	TRBJ2-5	ASSSSSGSWETQY
-	TRBV7-9	TRBJ2-1	ASSSDGLRRDNEQF
-	TRBV3-1/TRBV3-2	TRBJ2-2	ASSLFGLAANTGELF
-	TRBV27	TRBJ1-5	ASRLGQPTQGPQH
-	TRBV15	TRBJ1-1	ATSSRSGGWDTEAF
-	TRBV7-2	TRBJ2-5	ASSGTGLETQY
-	TRBV6-2/TRBV6-3	TRBJ1-5	ASSYPAGVSSNQPQH
-	TRBV18	TRBJ1-2	ASSPGQGPLSYT
-	TRBV7-8	TRBJ2-5	ASSLQETQY
-	TRBV19	TRBJ1-6	ASSIVEGYNSPLH
once	TRBV2	TRBJ2-3	ASSVGPTDTQY
-	TRBV30	TRBJ1-1	AWTGWTEAF
once	TRBV19	TRBJ2-5	ASSIDPVGGRETQY
-	TRBV5-5	TRBJ1-2	ASTLLVDTNYGYT
-	TRBV18	TRBJ1-6	ASSQTQGAQGSPLH
-	TRBV7-8	TRBJ2-3	ASSLGWLAGGESTDTQY
-	TRBV6-5	TRBJ1-2	ASSYARGNYGYT
-	TRBV3-1/TRBV3-2	TRBJ2-5	ASRSGYRGETQY
-	TRBV11-2	TRBJ2-7	ASSFGDTYEQY
-	TRBV7-6	TRBJ1-3	ASSLEAREAGNTIY
-	TRBV6-5	TRBJ2-7	ASSYRSSPGEQY
-	TRBV30	TRBJ2-7	AWSVGTGVTHEQY
-	TRBV7-2	TRBJ1-1	ASSPRSGDTEAF
-	TRBV18	TRBJ1-1	ASDIAGGAEAF
-	TRBV2	TRBJ2-7	ASSEGGVPYEQY
-	TRBV6-5	TRBJ1-1	ASSYSGGGVNTEAF
once	TRBV7-9	TRBJ1-4	ASSPRDEKLF
-	TRBV18	TRBJ1-2	ASSGGPFNYGYT